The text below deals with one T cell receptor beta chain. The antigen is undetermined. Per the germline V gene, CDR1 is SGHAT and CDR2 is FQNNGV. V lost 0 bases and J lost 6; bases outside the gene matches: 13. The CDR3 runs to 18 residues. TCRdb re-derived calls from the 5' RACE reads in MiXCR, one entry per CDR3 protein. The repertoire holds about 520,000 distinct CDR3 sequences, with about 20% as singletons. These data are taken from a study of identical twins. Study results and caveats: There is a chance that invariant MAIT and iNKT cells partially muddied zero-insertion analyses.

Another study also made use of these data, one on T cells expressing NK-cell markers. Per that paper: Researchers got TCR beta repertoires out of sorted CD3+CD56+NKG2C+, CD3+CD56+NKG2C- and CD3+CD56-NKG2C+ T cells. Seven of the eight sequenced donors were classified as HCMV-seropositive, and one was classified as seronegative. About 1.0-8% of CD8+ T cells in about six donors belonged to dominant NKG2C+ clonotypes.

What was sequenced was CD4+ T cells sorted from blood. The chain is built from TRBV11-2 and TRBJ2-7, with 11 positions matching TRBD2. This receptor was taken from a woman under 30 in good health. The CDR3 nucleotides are TGTGCCAGCAGCTTAGACCTTAGCGGGGGGGCAGCTGGGCTCGAGCAGTACTTC. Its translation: CASSLDLSGGAAGLEQYF.